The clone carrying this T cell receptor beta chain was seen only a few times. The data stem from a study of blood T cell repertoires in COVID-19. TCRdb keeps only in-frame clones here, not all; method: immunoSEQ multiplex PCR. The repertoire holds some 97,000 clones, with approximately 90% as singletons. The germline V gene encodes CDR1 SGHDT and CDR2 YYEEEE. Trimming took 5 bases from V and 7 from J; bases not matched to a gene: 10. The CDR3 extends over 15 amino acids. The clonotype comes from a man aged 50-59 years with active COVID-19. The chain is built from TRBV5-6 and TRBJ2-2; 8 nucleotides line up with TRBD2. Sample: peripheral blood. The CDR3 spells CASRVGLAGVGELFF. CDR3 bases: TGTGCCAGCAGAGTGGGGCTAGCGGGCGTCGGGGAGCTGTTTTTT.